This T cell receptor (beta chain) was sequenced in a study of T cells in Graves' hyperthyroidism and ophthalmopathy. The CDR3 loop spans 14 amino acids. Germline-derived CDR1 and CDR2 are SGHTA and FQGTGA. The V gene lost 2 bases and the J gene lost 4 bases, with 11 bases spanning the gap. Amplification of TCR beta CDR3 regions was performed using RNA transcripts as template. A set of HTBI primers served as the primers for a first-round RT-PCR of the TCR CDR3. One entry per CDR3 protein results from TCRdb running MiXCR on the multiplex PCR reads. Of roughly 500,000 distinct CDR3 sequences in the sample, about 15% are singletons; the top ten hold more than 4.5%.

Sequencing was done on a sample of blood. The chain links TRBV7-3 to TRBJ2-5; perhaps TRBD1 as D (6 bases). This TCR derives from a woman in her thirties with Graves' hyperthyroidism that later progressed to Graves' ophthalmopathy. Written as DNA, the CDR3 is TGTGCCAGCAGCTTAGGGGTCAGGGGAGAGACCCAGTACTTC. It encodes CASSLGVRGETQYF.